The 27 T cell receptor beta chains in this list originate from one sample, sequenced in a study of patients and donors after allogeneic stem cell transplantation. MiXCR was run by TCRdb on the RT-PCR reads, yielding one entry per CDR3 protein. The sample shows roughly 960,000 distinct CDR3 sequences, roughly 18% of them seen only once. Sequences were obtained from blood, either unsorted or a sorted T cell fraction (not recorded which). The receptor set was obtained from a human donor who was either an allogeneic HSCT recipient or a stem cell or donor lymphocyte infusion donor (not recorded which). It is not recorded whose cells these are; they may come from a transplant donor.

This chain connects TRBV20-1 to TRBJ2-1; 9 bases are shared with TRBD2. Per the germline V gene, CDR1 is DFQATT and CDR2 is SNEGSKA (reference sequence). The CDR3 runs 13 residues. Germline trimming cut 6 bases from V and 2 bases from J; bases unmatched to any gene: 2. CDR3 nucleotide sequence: TGCAGTGCCGAGCGGGAGGCCTACAATGAGCAGTTCTTC. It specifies CSAEREAYNEQFF.

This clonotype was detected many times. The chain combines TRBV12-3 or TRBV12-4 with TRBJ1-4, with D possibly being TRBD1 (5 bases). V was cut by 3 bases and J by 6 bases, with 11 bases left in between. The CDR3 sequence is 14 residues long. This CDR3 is CASSFRGFDEKLFF. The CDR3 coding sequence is TGTGCCAGCAGTTTCCGGGGGTTTGATGAAAAACTGTTTTTT.

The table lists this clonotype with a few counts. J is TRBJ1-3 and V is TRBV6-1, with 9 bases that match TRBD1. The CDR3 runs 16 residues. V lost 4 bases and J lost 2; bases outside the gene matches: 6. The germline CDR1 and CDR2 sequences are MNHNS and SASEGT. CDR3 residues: CASSVDRGVAGNTIYF. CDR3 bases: TGTGCCAGCAGTGTGGACAGGGGAGTTGCTGGAAACACCATATATTTT.

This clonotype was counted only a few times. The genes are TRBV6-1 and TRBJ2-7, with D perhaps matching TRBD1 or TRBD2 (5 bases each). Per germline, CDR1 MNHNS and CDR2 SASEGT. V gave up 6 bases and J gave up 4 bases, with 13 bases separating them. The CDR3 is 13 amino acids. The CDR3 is CASSPGTEYEQYF. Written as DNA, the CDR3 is TGTGCCAGCAGCCCAGGGACCGAATACGAGCAGTACTTC.

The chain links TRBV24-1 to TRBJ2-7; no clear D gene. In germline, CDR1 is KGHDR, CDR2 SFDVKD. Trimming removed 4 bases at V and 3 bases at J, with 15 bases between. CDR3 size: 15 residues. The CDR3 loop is CATSEALIRYYEQYF. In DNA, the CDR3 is TGTGCCACCAGTGAGGCCCTCATACGTTACTACGAGCAGTACTTC.

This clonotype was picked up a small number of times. The CDR3 region is CSVVSLTEAFF. For the CDR3, the DNA is TGCAGCGTTGTCTCCCTCACTGAAGCTTTCTTT. The chain joins TRBV29-1 to TRBJ1-1; D remains unclear. Germline V gives CDR1 SQVTM, CDR2 ANQGSEA. The length of the CDR3 is 11 residues. Trimming pared 4 bases from V and 4 bases from J, leaving 7 bases between. Variable domain in full (rest from reference TRBV29-1 and TRBJ1-1): SAVISQKPSRDICQRGTSLTIQCQVDSQVTMMFWYRQQPGQSLTLIATANQGSEATYESGFVIDKFPISRPNLTFSTLTVSNMSPEDSSIYLCSVVSLTEAFFGQGTRLTVV.

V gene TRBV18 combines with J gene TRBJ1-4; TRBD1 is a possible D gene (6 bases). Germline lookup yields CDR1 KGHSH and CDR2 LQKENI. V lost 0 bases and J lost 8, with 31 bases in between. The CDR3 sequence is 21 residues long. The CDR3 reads CASSPPGHMGTEPGHREKLFF. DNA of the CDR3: TGTGCCAGCTCACCACCGGGACATATGGGTACTGAACCGGGACATCGCGAAAAACTGTTTTTT.

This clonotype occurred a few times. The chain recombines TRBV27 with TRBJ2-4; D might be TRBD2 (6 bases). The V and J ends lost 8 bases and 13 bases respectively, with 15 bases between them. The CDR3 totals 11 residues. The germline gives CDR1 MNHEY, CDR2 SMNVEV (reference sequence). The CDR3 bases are TGTGCCAGCGCGGGGCCAGGCCCCCAGTACTTC. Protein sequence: CASAGPGPQYF.

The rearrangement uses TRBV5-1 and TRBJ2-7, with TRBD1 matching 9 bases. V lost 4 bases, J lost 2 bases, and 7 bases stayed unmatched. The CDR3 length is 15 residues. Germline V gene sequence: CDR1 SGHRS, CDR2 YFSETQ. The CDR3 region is CASSGGTGTPYEQYF. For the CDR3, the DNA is TGCGCCAGCAGCGGCGGGACAGGGACACCCTACGAGCAGTACTTC.

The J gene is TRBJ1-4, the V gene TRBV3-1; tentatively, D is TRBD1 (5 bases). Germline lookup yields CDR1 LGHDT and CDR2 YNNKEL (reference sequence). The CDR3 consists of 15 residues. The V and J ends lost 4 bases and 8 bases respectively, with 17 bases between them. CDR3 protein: CASSLSGGRIEKLFF. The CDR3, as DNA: TGTGCCAGCAGCCTCAGTGGGGGGAGGATAGAAAAACTGTTTTTT. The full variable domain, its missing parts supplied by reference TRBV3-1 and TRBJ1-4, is DTAVSQTPKYLVTQMGNDKSIKCEQNLGHDTMYWYKQDSKKFLKIMFSYNNKELIINETVPNRFSPKSPDKAHLNLHINSLELGDSAVYFCASSLSGGRIEKLFFGSGTQLSVL.

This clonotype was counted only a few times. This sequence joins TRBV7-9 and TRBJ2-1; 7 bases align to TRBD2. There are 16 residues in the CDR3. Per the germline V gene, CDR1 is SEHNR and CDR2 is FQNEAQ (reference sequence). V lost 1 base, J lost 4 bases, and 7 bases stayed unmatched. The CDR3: CASSLVAGVMYNEQFF. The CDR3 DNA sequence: TGTGCCAGCAGCTTAGTTGCGGGAGTGATGTACAATGAGCAGTTCTTC. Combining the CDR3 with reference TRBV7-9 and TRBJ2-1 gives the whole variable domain DTGVSQNPRHKITKRGQNVTFRCDPISEHNRLYWYRQTLGQGPEFLTYFQNEAQLEKSRLLSDRFSAERPKGSFSTLEIQRTEQGDSAMYLCASSLVAGVMYNEQFFGPGTRLTVL.

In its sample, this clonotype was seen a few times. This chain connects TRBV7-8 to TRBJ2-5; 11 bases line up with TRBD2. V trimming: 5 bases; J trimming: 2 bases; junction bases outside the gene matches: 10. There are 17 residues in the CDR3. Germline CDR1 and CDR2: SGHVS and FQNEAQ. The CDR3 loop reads CASSLYTSGGRQETQYF. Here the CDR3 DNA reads TGTGCCAGCAGCCTATACACTAGCGGGGGTAGACAAGAGACCCAGTACTTC.

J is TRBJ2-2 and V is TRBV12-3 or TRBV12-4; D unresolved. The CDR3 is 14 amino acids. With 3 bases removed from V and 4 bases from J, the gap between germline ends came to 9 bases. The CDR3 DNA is TGTGCCAGCAGTTTTTCGTCTCGCACCGGGGAGCTGTTTTTT. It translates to CASSFSSRTGELFF.

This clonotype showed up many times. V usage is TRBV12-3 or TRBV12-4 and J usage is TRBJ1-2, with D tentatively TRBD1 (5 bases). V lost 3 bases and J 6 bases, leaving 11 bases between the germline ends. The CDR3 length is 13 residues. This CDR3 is CASSFLQGDGYTF. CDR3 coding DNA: TGTGCCAGCAGTTTTCTCCAGGGTGATGGCTACACCTTC.

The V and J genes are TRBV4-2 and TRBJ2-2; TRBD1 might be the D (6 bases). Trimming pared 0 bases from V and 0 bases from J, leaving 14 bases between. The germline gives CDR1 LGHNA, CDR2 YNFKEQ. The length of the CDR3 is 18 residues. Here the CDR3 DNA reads TGTGCCAGCAGCCAAGAATGGCGGACAGCCACGAACACCGGGGAGCTGTTTTTT. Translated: CASSQEWRTATNTGELFF.

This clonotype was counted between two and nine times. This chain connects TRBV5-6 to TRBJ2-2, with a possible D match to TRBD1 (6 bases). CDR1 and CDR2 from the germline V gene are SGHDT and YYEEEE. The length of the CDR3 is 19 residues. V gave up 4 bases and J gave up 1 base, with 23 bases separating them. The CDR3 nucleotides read TGTGCCAGCAGCATAATATTGGTTTGGGACACCAAGAACACCGGGGAGCTGTTTTTT. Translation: CASSIILVWDTKNTGELFF.

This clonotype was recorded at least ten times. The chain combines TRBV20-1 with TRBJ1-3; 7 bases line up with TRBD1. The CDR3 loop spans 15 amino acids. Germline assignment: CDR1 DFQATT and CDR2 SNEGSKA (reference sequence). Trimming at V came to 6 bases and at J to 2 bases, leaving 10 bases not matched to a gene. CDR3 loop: CSAFDREVAGNTIYF. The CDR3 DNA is TGCAGTGCATTTGACAGGGAGGTAGCTGGAAACACCATATATTTT.

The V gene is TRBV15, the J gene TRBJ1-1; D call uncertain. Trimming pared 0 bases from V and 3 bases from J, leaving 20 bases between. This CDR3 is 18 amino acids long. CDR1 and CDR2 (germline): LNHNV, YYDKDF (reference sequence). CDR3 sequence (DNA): TGTGCCACCAGCAGAGATCCCCGGCGCCCCCCCTACCACACTGAAGCTTTCTTT. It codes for CATSRDPRRPPYHTEAFF.

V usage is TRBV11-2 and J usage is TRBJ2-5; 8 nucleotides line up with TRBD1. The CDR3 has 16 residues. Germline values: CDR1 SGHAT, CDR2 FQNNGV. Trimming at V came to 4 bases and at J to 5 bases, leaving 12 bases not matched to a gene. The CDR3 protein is CASSWINRGVGETQYF. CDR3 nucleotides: TGTGCCAGCAGCTGGATAAACAGGGGGGTAGGCGAGACCCAGTACTTC.

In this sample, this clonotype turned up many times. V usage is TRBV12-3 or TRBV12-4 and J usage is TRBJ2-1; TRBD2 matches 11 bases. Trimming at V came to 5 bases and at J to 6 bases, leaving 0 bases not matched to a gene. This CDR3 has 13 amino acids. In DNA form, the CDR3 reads TGTGCCAGCAGTACTAGCGGGAGCAATGAGCAGTTCTTC. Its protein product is CASSTSGSNEQFF.

The DNA of the CDR3 is TGTGCCACCAGTGATTTAACTAGCGGGACGAAAACAGATACGCAGTATTTT. Translated, it gives CATSDLTSGTKTDTQYF. The chain is built from TRBV24-1 and TRBJ2-3, with TRBD2 identical over 10 bases. Germline V gene sequence: CDR1 KGHDR, CDR2 SFDVKD. Losses at the gene ends were 1 base for V and 3 bases for J; bases not matched to a gene: 6. The CDR3 covers 17 residues.

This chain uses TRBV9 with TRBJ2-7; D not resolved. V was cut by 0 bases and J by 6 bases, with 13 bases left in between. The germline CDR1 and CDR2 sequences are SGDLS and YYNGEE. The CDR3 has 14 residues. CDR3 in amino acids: CASSVDEVVREQYF. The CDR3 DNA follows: TGTGCCAGCAGCGTAGATGAGGTGGTTCGCGAGCAGTACTTC.

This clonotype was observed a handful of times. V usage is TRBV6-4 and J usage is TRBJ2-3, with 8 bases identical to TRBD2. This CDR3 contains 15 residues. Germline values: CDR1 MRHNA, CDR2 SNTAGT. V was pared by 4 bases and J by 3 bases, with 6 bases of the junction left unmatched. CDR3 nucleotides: TGTGCCAGCAGTGTCGGGAGGGCCGAGACAGATACGCAGTATTTT. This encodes CASSVGRAETDTQYF.

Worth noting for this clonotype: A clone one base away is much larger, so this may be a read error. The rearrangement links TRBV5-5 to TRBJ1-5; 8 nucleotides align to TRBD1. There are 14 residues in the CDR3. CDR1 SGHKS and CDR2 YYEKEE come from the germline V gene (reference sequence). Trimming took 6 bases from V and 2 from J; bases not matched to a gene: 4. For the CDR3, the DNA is TGTGCCAGCACCGACAGGGGAGGCAATCAGCCCCAGCATTTT. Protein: CASTDRGGNQPQHF.

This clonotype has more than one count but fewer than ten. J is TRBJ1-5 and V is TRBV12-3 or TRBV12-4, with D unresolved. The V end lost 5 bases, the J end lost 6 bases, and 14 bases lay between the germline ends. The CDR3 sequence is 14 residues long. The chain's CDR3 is CASSPLSRVQPQHF. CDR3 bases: TGTGCCAGCAGTCCCCTCTCCCGGGTTCAGCCCCAGCATTTT.

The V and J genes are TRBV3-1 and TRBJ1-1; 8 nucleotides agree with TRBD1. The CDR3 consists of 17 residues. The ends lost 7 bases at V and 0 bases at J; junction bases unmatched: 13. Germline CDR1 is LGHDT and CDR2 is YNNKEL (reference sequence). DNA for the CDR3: TGTGCCAGCACCTATCAGGGGGCAGGGGGGATGAACACTGAAGCTTTCTTT. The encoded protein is CASTYQGAGGMNTEAFF.

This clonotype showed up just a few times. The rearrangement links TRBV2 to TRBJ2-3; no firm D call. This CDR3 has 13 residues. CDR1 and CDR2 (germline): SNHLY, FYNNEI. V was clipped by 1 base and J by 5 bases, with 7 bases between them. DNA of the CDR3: TGTGCCAGCAGTGAAGGGTGGGGAGATACGCAGTATTTT. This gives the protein CASSEGWGDTQYF.